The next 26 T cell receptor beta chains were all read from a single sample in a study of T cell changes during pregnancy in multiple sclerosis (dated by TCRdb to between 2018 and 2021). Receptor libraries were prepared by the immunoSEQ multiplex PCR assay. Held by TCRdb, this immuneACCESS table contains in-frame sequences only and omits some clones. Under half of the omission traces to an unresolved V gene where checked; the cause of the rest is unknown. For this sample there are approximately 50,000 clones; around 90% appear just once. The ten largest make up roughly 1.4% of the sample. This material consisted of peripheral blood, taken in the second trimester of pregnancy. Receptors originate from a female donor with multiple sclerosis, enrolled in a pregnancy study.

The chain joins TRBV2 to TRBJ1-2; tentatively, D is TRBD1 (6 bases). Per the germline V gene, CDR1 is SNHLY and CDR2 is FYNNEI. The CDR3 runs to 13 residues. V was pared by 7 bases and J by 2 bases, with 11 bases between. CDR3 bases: TGTGCCAGCAAGGTCGACAGGAACTATGGCTACACCTTC. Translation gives CASKVDRNYGYTF.

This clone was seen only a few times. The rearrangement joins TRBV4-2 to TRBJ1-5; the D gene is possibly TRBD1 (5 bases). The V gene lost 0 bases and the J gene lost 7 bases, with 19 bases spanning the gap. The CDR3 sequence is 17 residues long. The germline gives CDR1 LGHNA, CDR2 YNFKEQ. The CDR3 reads CASSQDPQGQGGQPQHF. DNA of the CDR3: TGTGCCAGCAGCCAAGACCCCCAGGGCCAGGGTGGACAGCCCCAGCATTTT.

CDR3 sequence: CASSQDPTFLTSGGDTDTQYF. The CDR3 nucleotides read TGCGCCAGCAGCCAAGATCCGACTTTTCTGACTAGCGGGGGGGACACAGATACGCAGTATTTT. The chain links TRBV4-3 to TRBJ2-3; TRBD2 aligns across 14 bases. This CDR3 has 21 residues. Germline V gene sequence: CDR1 LGHNA, CDR2 YSLEER. With 0 bases clipped from V and 2 bases from J, the junction kept 13 bases outside the gene matches.

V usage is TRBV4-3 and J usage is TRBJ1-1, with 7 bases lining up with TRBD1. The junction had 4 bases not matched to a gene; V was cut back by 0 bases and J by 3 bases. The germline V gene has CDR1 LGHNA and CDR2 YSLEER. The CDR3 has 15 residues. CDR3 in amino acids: CASSQDLRGDTEAFF. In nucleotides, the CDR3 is TGCGCCAGCAGCCAAGATCTCAGGGGGGACACTGAAGCTTTCTTT.

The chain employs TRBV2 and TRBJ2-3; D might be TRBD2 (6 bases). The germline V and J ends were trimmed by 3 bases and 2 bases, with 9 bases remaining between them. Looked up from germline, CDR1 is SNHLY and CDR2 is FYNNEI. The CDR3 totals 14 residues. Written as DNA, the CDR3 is TGTGCCAGCAGTGAGGGACTGATCACAGATACGCAGTATTTT. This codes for CASSEGLITDTQYF. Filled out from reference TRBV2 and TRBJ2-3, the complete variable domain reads EPEVTQTPSHQVTQMGQEVILRCVPISNHLYFYWYRQILGQKVEFLVSFYNNEISEKSEIFDDQFSVERPDGSNFTLKIRSTKLEDSAMYFCASSEGLITDTQYFGPGTRLTVL.

The CDR3 DNA reads as TGCGCCAGCAGCCAAGGCCTGGGGAGCCTAGCCAAAAACATTCAGTACTTC. Translated: CASSQGLGSLAKNIQYF. The chain combines TRBV4-3 with TRBJ2-4, with a weak D call TRBD2 (5 bases). The germline gives CDR1 LGHNA, CDR2 YSLEER. The CDR3 consists of 17 residues. Trimming took off 1 base at V and 0 bases at J, with 13 bases between the two ends.

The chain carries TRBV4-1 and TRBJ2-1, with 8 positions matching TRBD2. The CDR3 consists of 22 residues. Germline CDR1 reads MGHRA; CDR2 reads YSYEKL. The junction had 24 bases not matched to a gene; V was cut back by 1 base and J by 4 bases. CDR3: CASSQVTYHLTLPRGAYNEQFF. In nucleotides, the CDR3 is TGCGCCAGCAGCCAAGTAACTTATCACCTAACCCTCCCGCGGGGGGCTTACAATGAGCAGTTCTTC.

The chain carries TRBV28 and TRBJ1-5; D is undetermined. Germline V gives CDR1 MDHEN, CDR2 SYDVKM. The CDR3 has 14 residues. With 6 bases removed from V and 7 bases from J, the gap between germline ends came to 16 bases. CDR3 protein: CASSPPGGRQPQHF. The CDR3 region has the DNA TGTGCCAGCAGCCCCCCGGGAGGGAGACAGCCCCAGCATTTT.

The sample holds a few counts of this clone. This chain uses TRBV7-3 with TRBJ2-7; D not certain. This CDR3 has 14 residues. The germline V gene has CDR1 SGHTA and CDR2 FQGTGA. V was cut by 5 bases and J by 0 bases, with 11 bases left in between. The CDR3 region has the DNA TGTGCCAGCAGCCCCGGTTCGAGCTCCTACGAGCAGTACTTC. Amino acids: CASSPGSSSYEQYF.

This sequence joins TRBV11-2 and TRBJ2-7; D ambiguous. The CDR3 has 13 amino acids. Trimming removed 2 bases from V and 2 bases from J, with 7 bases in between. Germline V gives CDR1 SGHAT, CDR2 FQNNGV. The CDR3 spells CASSLSYTYEQYF. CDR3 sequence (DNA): TGTGCCAGCAGCTTAAGCTATACCTACGAGCAGTACTTC.

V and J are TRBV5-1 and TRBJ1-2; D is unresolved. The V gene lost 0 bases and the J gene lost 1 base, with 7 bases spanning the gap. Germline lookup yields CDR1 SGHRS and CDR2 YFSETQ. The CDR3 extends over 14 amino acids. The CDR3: CASSLGQFNYGYTF. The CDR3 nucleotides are TGCGCCAGCAGCTTGGGTCAGTTTAACTATGGCTACACCTTC.

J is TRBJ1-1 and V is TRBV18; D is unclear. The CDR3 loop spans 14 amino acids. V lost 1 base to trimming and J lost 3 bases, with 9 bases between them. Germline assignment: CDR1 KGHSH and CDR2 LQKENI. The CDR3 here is CASSPLVGDTEAFF. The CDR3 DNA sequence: TGTGCCAGCTCACCACTGGTCGGGGACACTGAAGCTTTCTTT.

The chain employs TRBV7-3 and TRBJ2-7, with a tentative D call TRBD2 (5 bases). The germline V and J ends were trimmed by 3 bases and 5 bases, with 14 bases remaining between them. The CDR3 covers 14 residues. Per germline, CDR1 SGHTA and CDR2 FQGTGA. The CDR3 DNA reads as TGTGCCAGCAGCTTGTCGGGCGCGGAGGACGAGCAGTACTTC. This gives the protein CASSLSGAEDEQYF.

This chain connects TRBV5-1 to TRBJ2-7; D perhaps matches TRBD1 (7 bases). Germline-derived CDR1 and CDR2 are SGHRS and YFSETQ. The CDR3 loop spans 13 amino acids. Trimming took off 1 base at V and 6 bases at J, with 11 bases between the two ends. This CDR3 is CASSLQGGGEQYF. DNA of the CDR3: TGCGCCAGCAGCTTGCAGGGGGGCGGCGAGCAGTACTTC.

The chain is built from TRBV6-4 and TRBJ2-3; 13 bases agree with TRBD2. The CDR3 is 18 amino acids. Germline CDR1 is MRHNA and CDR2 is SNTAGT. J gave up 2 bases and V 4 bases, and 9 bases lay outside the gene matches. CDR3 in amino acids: CASSALGLAGAPTDTQYF. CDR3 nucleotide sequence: TGTGCCAGCAGTGCCCTCGGACTAGCGGGGGCCCCCACAGATACGCAGTATTTT.

CDR3 in DNA: TGTGCCATCAGTGCGACGACAGGGGGGAACGAAAAACTGTTTTTT. Translation gives CAISATTGGNEKLFF. The genes are TRBV10-3 and TRBJ1-4; 9 nucleotides match TRBD1. Germline CDR1 is ENHRY and CDR2 is SYGVKD. The CDR3 is made up of 15 amino acids. Trimming took 4 bases from V and 8 from J; bases not matched to a gene: 8.

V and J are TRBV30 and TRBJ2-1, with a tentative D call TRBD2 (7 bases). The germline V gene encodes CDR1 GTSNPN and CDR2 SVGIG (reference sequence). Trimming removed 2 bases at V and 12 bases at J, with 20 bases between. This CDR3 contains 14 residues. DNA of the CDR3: TGTGCCTGGAGTCCATGGACTAGGGGGGTGTTGCAGTTCTTC. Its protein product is CAWSPWTRGVLQFF.

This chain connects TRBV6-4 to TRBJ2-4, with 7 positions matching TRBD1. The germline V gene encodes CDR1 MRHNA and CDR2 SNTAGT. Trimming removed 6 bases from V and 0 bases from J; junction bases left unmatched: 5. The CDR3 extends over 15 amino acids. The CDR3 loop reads CASRGQIIAKNIQYF. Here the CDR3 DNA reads TGTGCCAGCAGGGGACAGATTATAGCCAAAAACATTCAGTACTTC.

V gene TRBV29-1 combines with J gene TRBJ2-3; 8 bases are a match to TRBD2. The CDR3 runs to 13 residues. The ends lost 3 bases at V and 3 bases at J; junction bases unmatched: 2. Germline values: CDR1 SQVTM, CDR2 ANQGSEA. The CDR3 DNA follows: TGCAGCGTTGAGCGGGGGGTGACAGATACGCAGTATTTT. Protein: CSVERGVTDTQYF.

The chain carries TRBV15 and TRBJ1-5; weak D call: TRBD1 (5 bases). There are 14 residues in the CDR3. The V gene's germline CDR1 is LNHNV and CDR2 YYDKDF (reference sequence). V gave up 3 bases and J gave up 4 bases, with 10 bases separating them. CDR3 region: CATSSDSLNQPQHF. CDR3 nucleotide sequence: TGTGCCACCAGCAGTGACAGTTTGAATCAGCCCCAGCATTTT.

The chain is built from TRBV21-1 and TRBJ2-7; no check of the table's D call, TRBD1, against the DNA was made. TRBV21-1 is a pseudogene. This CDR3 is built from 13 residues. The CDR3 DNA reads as TGTGCCAGTCCTTCTAGGGACATCTACGAGCAGTACTTC. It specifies CASPSRDIYEQYF.

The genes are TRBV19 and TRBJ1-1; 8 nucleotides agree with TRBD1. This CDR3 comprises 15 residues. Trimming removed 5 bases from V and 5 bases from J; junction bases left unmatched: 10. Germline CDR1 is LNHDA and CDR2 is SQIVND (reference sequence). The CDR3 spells CASSSRTGSGTEAFF. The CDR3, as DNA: TGTGCCAGTAGTTCCCGGACAGGGTCAGGTACTGAAGCTTTCTTT. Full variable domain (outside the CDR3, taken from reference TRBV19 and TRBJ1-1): DGGITQSPKYLFRKEGQNVTLSCEQNLNHDAMYWYRQDPGQGLRLIYYSQIVNDFQKGDIAEGYSVSREKKESFPLTVTSAQKNPTAFYLCASSSRTGSGTEAFFGQGTRLTVV.

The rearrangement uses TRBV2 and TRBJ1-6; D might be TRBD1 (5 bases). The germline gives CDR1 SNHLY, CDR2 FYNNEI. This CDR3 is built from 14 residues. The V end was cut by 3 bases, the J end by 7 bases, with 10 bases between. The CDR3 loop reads CASSDQGRNSPLHF. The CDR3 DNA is TGTGCCAGCAGTGACCAGGGCCGAAATTCACCCCTCCACTTT.

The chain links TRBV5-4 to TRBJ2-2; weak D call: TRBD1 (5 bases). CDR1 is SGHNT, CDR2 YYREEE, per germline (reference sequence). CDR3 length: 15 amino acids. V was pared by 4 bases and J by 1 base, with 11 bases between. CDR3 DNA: TGTGCCAGCAGCCTACCCCAGGGGAACACCGGGGAGCTGTTTTTT. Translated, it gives CASSLPQGNTGELFF.

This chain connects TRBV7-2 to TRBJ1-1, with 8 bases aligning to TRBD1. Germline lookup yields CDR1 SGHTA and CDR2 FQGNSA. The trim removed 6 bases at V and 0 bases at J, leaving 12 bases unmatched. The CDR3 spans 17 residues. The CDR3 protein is CASRPGTGISLNTEAFF. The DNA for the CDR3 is TGTGCCAGCAGACCAGGGACAGGCATCTCCTTGAACACTGAAGCTTTCTTT.

CDR3 protein: CASSESGIAAEYNEQFF. DNA of the CDR3: TGCGCCAGCAGTGAGTCCGGTATAGCGGCCGAATACAATGAGCAGTTCTTC. V and J are TRBV10-2 and TRBJ2-1, with a tentative D call TRBD2 (6 bases). The V end lost 0 bases, the J end lost 4 bases, and 16 bases lay between the germline ends. Germline V CDR1 and CDR2: WSHSY, SAAADI. This CDR3 has 17 amino acids.